The clone carrying this TCR beta chain was picked up a small number of times. TCRdb processed the RT-PCR reads anew with MiXCR; each CDR3 protein has one entry. The data show 500,000 to 600,000 distinct CDR3 sequences, roughly 12% seen once. The data were obtained in a study of response to subunit inactivated influenza vaccine. These same records also appear under a second study, on T cells expressing NK-cell markers. Turning to that study: It was by 5'RACE template switching with UMIs that TCR beta cDNA was made. It was sorted CD3+CD56-NKG2C+, CD3+CD56+NKG2C- and CD3+CD56+NKG2C+ T cells that provided the TCR beta repertoires. In roughly six donors, dominant NKG2C+ clonotypes were about 1.0-7.0% of CD8+ T cells. Leadership of the CD3+CD56-NKG2C+ fraction also belonged to these clonotypes in four donors. The study left the HCMV specificity of expanded NKG2C+ T cell clones unresolved.

The TCR sequence derives from a man aged 45 to 65 who received an inactivated influenza vaccine. The sample in question was PBMCs from blood, obtained on the day of vaccination.

The CDR3, as DNA: TGTGCCAGCAGTTACTCGGGACTAGCGGAGTATTTT. This encodes CASSYSGLAEYF. The rearrangement links TRBV6-5 to TRBJ2-3; TRBD2 agrees at 11 bases. Germline V gene sequence: CDR1 MNHEY, CDR2 SVGAGI. There are 12 residues in the CDR3. After removal of 0 bases from V and 13 bases from J, the junction contained 0 bases not matched to a gene.